The rows below give T cell receptor beta chains drawn from one sample of a study of blood T cells in healthy people across ages. TCRdb recomputed calls from the 5' RACE reads with MiXCR, one row per CDR3 protein. The table shows fewer than 2 million distinct CDR3 sequences, with approximately 40% occurring only once. The sequenced sample was blood. Receptors were obtained from a human donor in good health. Both conserved end residues are part of each CDR3. The D gene is left open where the match is weak. The size of a clone is reported for some rows only, either as once, few or many, or as a class for expanded clones.

TRBV5-1	TRBJ2-3	TRBD2	.	TGCGCCAGCAGCACTGCCCCAGCGGGGGATTCAGATACGCAGTATTTT	CASSTAPAGDSDTQYF
TRBV7-9	TRBJ2-1	.	few	TGTGCCAGCAGCCCTATGTTGAGGCCGCCCTATTACAATGAGCAGTTCTTC	CASSPMLRPPYYNEQFF
TRBV6-5	TRBJ1-6	TRBD1	.	TGTGCCAGCAGTCGGGACAGGGTACTACCACCCCTCCACTTT	CASSRDRVLPPLHF
TRBV9	TRBJ2-1	.	.	TGTGCCAGCAGCCCCATGGGGGAGTCCTACAATGAGCAGTTCTTC	CASSPMGESYNEQFF
TRBV7-2	TRBJ2-1	.	.	TGTGCCAGCAGCTTAACCCACGGGACAACCTACAATGAGCAGTTCTTC	CASSLTHGTTYNEQFF
TRBV5-5	TRBJ2-7	.	.	TGTGCCAGCAGCCTGAGCATAAACGAGCAGTACTTC	CASSLSINEQYF
TRBV4-2	TRBJ2-5	.	few	TGTGCCAGCAGCCAGCCCGGGACTGAAGAGACCCAGTACTTC	CASSQPGTEETQYF
TRBV20-1	TRBJ2-5	TRBD1	.	TGCAGTGCTAGAGATATGTCCGGGACAGAGATACAAGAGACCCAGTACTTC	CSARDMSGTEIQETQYF
TRBV28	TRBJ2-2	.	.	TGTGCCAGCAGTCTAGGCTCCACTTCGACCGGGGAGCTGTTTTTT	CASSLGSTSTGELFF
TRBV20-1	TRBJ2-5	TRBD1	.	TGCAGTGCTCCCGGGACAGGGGATAAAGAGACCCAGTACTTC	CSAPGTGDKETQYF
TRBV12-3/TRBV12-4	TRBJ1-1	TRBD1	.	TGTGCCAGCAGTTTCCGACAGGGAAGGCCTGAAGCTTTCTTT	CASSFRQGRPEAFF
TRBV12-3/TRBV12-4	TRBJ2-7	.	.	TGTGCCAGCAGCCCCTCCTGGGACGGAGACTACGAGCAGTACTTC	CASSPSWDGDYEQYF
TRBV27	TRBJ1-2	.	.	TGTGCCAGCAGTACGACGAGGTTTGGCAGGTCCTATGGCTACACCTTC	CASSTTRFGRSYGYTF
TRBV11-2	TRBJ1-4	.	.	TGTGCCAGCAGCCAAGGGACATTGTATAATGAAAAACTGTTTTTT	CASSQGTLYNEKLFF
TRBV9	TRBJ2-5	.	.	TGTGCCAGCAGCTCCTCGACGGGGCTGAGGGCCCAGTACTTC	CASSSSTGLRAQYF
TRBV28	TRBJ1-2	.	few	TGTGCCAGCAGTTCTGTCGGGGGCCGCCCCCTGAACTATGGCTACACCTTC	CASSSVGGRPLNYGYTF
TRBV29-1	TRBJ2-7	.	few	TGCAGCGTTCAGTTCAGGGAGTCCTACGAGCAGTACTTC	CSVQFRESYEQYF
TRBV3-1	TRBJ2-7	TRBD2	.	TGTGCCAGCGGCCCAAGCAGGCTAGCGGGAAACTACGAGCAGTACTTC	CASGPSRLAGNYEQYF
TRBV20-1	TRBJ2-3	.	few	TGCAGTGCTAGCTCATCTTTAAGCACAGATACGCAGTATTTT	CSASSSLSTDTQYF
TRBV30	TRBJ1-5	.	.	TGTACCTGGAGTTCCCCTCCACCCACTGCGGGGGATCAGCCCCAGCATTTT	CTWSSPPPTAGDQPQHF
TRBV7-9	TRBJ1-6	.	.	TGTGCCAGCAGCTCCCGGGACGGCGCTCGGTCACCCCTCCACTTT	CASSSRDGARSPLHF
TRBV29-1	TRBJ1-1	.	.	TGCAGCGTTAACCTTGGGGAAGCTTTCTTT	CSVNLGEAFF
TRBV20-1	TRBJ1-2	.	.	TGCAGTGCTCGGAGCCCGAGGGGCTACACCTTC	CSARSPRGYTF
TRBV7-2	TRBJ2-5	.	.	TGTGCCAGCAGCTCATCAGTAGGTATCCCCCTGGAGACCCAGTACTTC	CASSSSVGIPLETQYF
TRBV12-3/TRBV12-4	TRBJ1-6	TRBD1	few	TGTGCCAGCAGTCCAACAACAGGGGTCTTCAATTCACCCCTCCACTTT	CASSPTTGVFNSPLHF
TRBV4-3	TRBJ1-1	.	.	TGCGCCAGCAGCCAAGATACAGGGACAGCTTTCTTT	CASSQDTGTAFF
TRBV9	TRBJ1-2	.	few	TGTGCCAGCAGCGTAGAAGGGCAGAGCACCGACTATGGCTACACCTTC	CASSVEGQSTDYGYTF
TRBV7-2	TRBJ2-7	TRBD2	few	TGTGCCAGCAGCTTCGCTAGCGGGAACTCCTACGAGCAGTACTTC	CASSFASGNSYEQYF
TRBV5-1	TRBJ2-3	.	.	TGCGCCAGCAGCTTGGCCTCTCCGGACTGGGGGCTCACAGATACGCAGTATTTT	CASSLASPDWGLTDTQYF
TRBV3-1	TRBJ1-1	TRBD1	.	TGTGCCAGCAGCCCTGGGGCAGGGGGAAATCAAGATGAAGCTTTCTTT	CASSPGAGGNQDEAFF
TRBV12-3/TRBV12-4	TRBJ1-6	.	few	TGTGCCAGCAGTTCTCAGAGACGACCTAATTCACCCCTCCACTTT	CASSSQRRPNSPLHF
TRBV6-2/TRBV6-3	TRBJ2-7	.	few	TGTGCCAGCAGGCGGGCCCAGCTATACGAGCAGTACTTC	CASRRAQLYEQYF
TRBV7-9	TRBJ2-3	.	.	TGTGCCAGCAGCTTACGCGTGGAAGATACGCAGTATTTT	CASSLRVEDTQYF
TRBV29-1	TRBJ2-1	.	.	TGCAGCGTTGGAGAAAGCTCCTACAATGAGCAGTTCTTC	CSVGESSYNEQFF
TRBV7-3	TRBJ2-3	TRBD2	.	TGTGCCAGCAGGAAGCGGGGGGGCCTGGATACGCAGTATTTT	CASRKRGGLDTQYF
TRBV7-9	TRBJ2-1	.	.	TGTGCCAGCAGCTTAACTCAGGGAGGTGAGCAGTTCTTC	CASSLTQGGEQFF
TRBV6-2/TRBV6-3	TRBJ1-5	TRBD1	.	TGTGCCAGCAACCGACAGGGCTACGGCAATCAGCCCCAGCATTTT	CASNRQGYGNQPQHF
TRBV28	TRBJ1-5	.	.	TGTGCCAGCTCGGACGCCGTCGGCAATCAGCCCCAGCATTTT	CASSDAVGNQPQHF
TRBV2	TRBJ1-1	.	.	TGTGCCATCATAGACAGAGCCAACACTGAAGCTTTCTTT	CAIIDRANTEAFF
TRBV29-1	TRBJ2-1	.	.	TGCAGCGTGTACCGGGGGAACCTCCTAATCAATGAGCGGTTCTTC	CSVYRGNLLINERFF
TRBV6-1	TRBJ1-2	.	.	TGTGCCAGCAGTGAAGGGGGCGTCTATGGCTACACCTTC	CASSEGGVYGYTF
TRBV7-2	TRBJ1-2	.	few	TGTGCCAGCAGCTTAGGTGGACCAAGCAGGGGCTACACCTTC	CASSLGGPSRGYTF